This TCR beta chain was sequenced for a study of shared clonotypes between healthy human individuals. The CDR3 has 14 residues. Germline CDR1 reads SNHLY; CDR2 reads FYNNEI. Unmatched junction bases numbered 7, after V lost 6 bases and J lost 4 bases. Data came from immunoSEQ multiplex PCR; TCRdb stores just in-frame clones and leaves some out. The data contain about 990,000 clones, 78% of them singletons. The sequencing sample was made of memory CD4+ T cells from PBMCs. This sample's subset: CD45RA-negative fraction. The receptor was derived from a man between 18 and 29 years old in good health. Some clones in this sample may be carry-over from other donors' samples. The V call is TRBV2, the J call TRBJ1-1; 8 bases are a match to TRBD1. This CDR3 reads CASRETGAGTEAFF. CDR3 DNA sequence: TGTGCCAGCAGGGAGACAGGGGCCGGCACTGAAGCTTTCTTT.